Described below is a single T cell receptor (beta chain) sequence and its context. Its antigen is unknown. Sequenced by immunoSEQ multiplex PCR; TCRdb stores in-frame clones only, minus some. The sample holds around 80,000 clones; about 88% are singletons and the top ten take about 1%. This CDR3 is 11 amino acids long. The sample comes from a study of OX40 agonist ivuxolimab in advanced cancers. Study at large: The diagnoses of dose-escalation patients were hepatocellular carcinoma, melanoma, renal cell or head and neck cancer. General study findings and limits: Low normalized T-cell clonal expansion also characterized some of the nonresponders.

Material: CD4+ or CD8+ T cells sorted from blood, obtained in a trial of the OX40 agonist ivuxolimab. This clonotype was obtained from an adult with an advanced solid tumor such as melanoma, head and neck, liver or kidney cancer. The rearrangement joins TRBV21-1 to TRBJ1-5. TRBV21-1 is a pseudogene. The DNA of the CDR3 is TGTGCCAGCAGCAAAACTCTGTTCCAGCATTTT. Amino acid sequence: CASSKTLFQHF.